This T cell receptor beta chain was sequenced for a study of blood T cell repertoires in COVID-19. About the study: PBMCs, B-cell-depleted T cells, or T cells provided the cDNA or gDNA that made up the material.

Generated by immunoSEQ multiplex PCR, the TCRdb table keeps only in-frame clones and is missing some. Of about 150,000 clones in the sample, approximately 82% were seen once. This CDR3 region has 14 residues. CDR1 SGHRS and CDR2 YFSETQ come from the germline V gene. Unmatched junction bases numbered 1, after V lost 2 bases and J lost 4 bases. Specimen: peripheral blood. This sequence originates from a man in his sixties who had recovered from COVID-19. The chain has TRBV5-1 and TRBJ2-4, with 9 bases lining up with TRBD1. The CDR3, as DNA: TGCGCCAGCAGCTTAGGACAGGGGAAAAACATTCAGTACTTC. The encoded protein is CASSLGQGKNIQYF.